Below, 18 T cell receptor beta chains from the same sample are listed, as sequenced in a study of glioma-infiltrating T cells after dendritic cell vaccination. Data came from immunoSEQ multiplex PCR; TCRdb stores just in-frame clones and leaves some out. The repertoire holds around 60,000 clones, with approximately 86% as singletons. Time point: after dendritic cell vaccination, including at tumor progression/relapse. Sequences were derived from blood, sampled after dendritic cell vaccination. The receptor source for this set is a human donor with glioblastoma.

This chain uses TRBV16 with TRBJ2-4; 8 bases are a match to TRBD2. CDR1 and CDR2 (germline): KGHSY, FQNENV. V was clipped by 0 bases and J by 14 bases; unmatched bases: 6. The CDR3 sequence is 13 residues long. The CDR3: CASSQSVGTSEYF. The CDR3 DNA reads TGTGCCAGCAGCCAATCGGTTGGGACTAGTGAGTACTTC.

The V and J genes are TRBV9 and TRBJ1-4; D call uncertain. Germline CDR1 reads SGDLS; CDR2 reads YYNGEE. V lost 0 bases and J lost 5, with 11 bases in between. This CDR3 region has 15 residues. The CDR3 DNA follows: TGTGCCAGCAGCGTAGGTTCAGGATTAAATGAAAAACTGTTTTTT. Protein: CASSVGSGLNEKLFF.

The chain recombines TRBV21-1 with TRBJ2-7; the DNA was not used to check the table's D call, TRBD1. TRBV21-1 is annotated as a pseudogene. The CDR3 has 19 amino acids. The CDR3 spells CASSKVGGQDNDGTYEQYF. The CDR3 DNA follows: TGTGCCAGCAGCAAAGTGGGGGGACAGGATAACGATGGGACCTACGAGCAGTACTTC.

This rearrangement joins TRBV29-1 to TRBJ1-3; no reliable D call. Trimming took 5 bases from V and 4 from J, leaving 12 bases between them. CDR1 is SQVTM, CDR2 ANQGSEA, per germline. The CDR3 contains 13 residues. The CDR3 bases are TGCAGCGTTAGCCCCCTCAAAGGAAACACCATATATTTT. Its protein product is CSVSPLKGNTIYF.

The rearrangement uses TRBV11-2 and TRBJ1-1; D gene uncertain. From germline, CDR1 is SGHAT and CDR2 FQNNGV. The V gene lost 5 bases and the J gene lost 2 bases, with 15 bases spanning the gap. The length of the CDR3 is 15 residues. Here the CDR3 reads CASSLLSGINTEAFF. The DNA of the CDR3 is TGTGCCAGCAGCCTCCTATCGGGAATAAACACTGAAGCTTTCTTT.

This sequence joins TRBV7-2 and TRBJ2-7, with D uncertain. Trimming cost V 5 bases and J 3 bases, with 8 bases left between them. Germline CDR1 is SGHTA and CDR2 is FQGNSA. The CDR3 totals 12 residues. This CDR3 reads CASSPPNYEQYF. The DNA of the CDR3 is TGTGCCAGCAGCCCTCCTAACTACGAGCAGTACTTC.

The genes are TRBV2 and TRBJ1-1; possibly TRBD1 for D (5 bases). In germline, CDR1 is SNHLY, CDR2 FYNNEI. The CDR3 contains 15 residues. Trimming stripped 9 bases from V and 0 bases from J, with 17 bases between. This CDR3 reads CASSLQAAMNTEAFF. CDR3 sequence (DNA): TGTGCCAGTAGTTTACAGGCAGCGATGAACACTGAAGCTTTCTTT.

The J gene is TRBJ2-7, the V gene TRBV7-2, with TRBD2 matching 13 bases. Germline CDR1 SGHTA, CDR2 FQGNSA. The CDR3 loop spans 18 amino acids. V lost 0 bases and J lost 2; bases outside the gene matches: 7. CDR3 loop: CASSLATGTSGEPYEQYF. For the CDR3, the DNA is TGTGCCAGCAGCTTAGCTACCGGGACTAGCGGGGAGCCCTACGAGCAGTACTTC. Full variable domain (remainder filled in from reference TRBV7-2 and TRBJ2-7): GAGVSQSPSNKVTEKGKDVELRCDPISGHTALYWYRQSLGQGLEFLIYFQGNSAPDKSGLPSDRFSAERTGGSVSTLTIQRTQQEDSAVYLCASSLATGTSGEPYEQYFGPGTRLTVT.

J is TRBJ1-5 and V is TRBV18; 8 positions agree with TRBD1. The junction had 8 bases not matched to a gene; V was cut back by 8 bases and J by 8 bases. Germline assignment: CDR1 KGHSH and CDR2 LQKENI. The CDR3 is 13 amino acids. The CDR3 DNA sequence: TGTGCCAGCACCAACAGGGGGACGGAGCCCCAGCATTTT. This codes for CASTNRGTEPQHF.

The CDR3 region is CASSLVAGARKGGTDTQYF. In DNA form, the CDR3 reads TGTGCCAGCAGCTTAGTTGCGGGGGCTAGGAAGGGGGGCACAGATACGCAGTATTTT. V is TRBV7-8 and J is TRBJ2-3, with TRBD2 as a possible D gene (7 bases). This CDR3 is built from 19 residues. The ends were cut back, 1 base at V and 1 base at J, with 21 bases in the middle. CDR1 is SGHVS and CDR2 is FQNEAQ in the germline V gene.

V and J are TRBV29-1 and TRBJ1-1; maybe TRBD1 (5 bases). Germline CDR1 is SQVTM and CDR2 is ANQGSEA. CDR3 length: 14 amino acids. V dropped 4 bases and J dropped 4 bases, with 16 bases sitting between them. The CDR3 DNA sequence: TGCAGCGTTGTCTCGTCGGGAGGGACCACTGAAGCTTTCTTT. Protein sequence: CSVVSSGGTTEAFF.

This clone appeared a few times. The chain combines TRBV4-2 with TRBJ2-3; the match to TRBD1 covers 7 bases. CDR1 and CDR2 from the germline V gene are LGHNA and YNFKEQ. Losses at the gene ends were 0 bases for V and 2 bases for J; bases not matched to a gene: 8. This CDR3 spans 17 amino acids. This CDR3 is CASSQEGTADITDTQYF. Here the CDR3 DNA reads TGTGCCAGCAGCCAAGAAGGGACAGCAGATATCACAGATACGCAGTATTTT.

This clone was seen only a few times. The V gene is TRBV7-2, the J gene TRBJ2-5; weak D call: TRBD1 (6 bases). This CDR3 comprises 15 residues. The V gene lost 1 base and the J gene lost 4 bases, with 13 bases spanning the gap. CDR1 is SGHTA and CDR2 is FQGNSA in the germline V gene. The CDR3: CASSLVETGGETQYF. CDR3 coding DNA: TGTGCCAGCAGCTTAGTTGAGACAGGTGGAGAGACCCAGTACTTC.

The V gene is TRBV7-6, the J gene TRBJ1-1, with 7 positions matching TRBD1. Trimming removed 0 bases from V and 5 bases from J; junction bases left unmatched: 3. The length of the CDR3 is 14 residues. CDR1 SGHVS and CDR2 FNYEAQ come from the germline V gene. CDR3 amino acids: CASSLATGETEAFF. CDR3 sequence (DNA): TGTGCCAGCAGCTTAGCCACAGGGGAAACTGAAGCTTTCTTT. Full variable domain (rest looked up from reference TRBV7-6 and TRBJ1-1): GAGVSQSPRYKVTKRGQDVALRCDPISGHVSLYWYRQALGQGPEFLTYFNYEAQQDKSGLPNDRFSAERPEGSISTLTIQRTEQRDSAMYRCASSLATGETEAFFGQGTRLTVV.

The chain is built from TRBV19 and TRBJ2-1, with D perhaps TRBD2 (5 bases). The V gene lost 4 bases and the J gene lost 6 bases, with 10 bases spanning the gap. Germline values: CDR1 LNHDA, CDR2 SQIVND (reference sequence). The CDR3 sequence is 13 residues long. The CDR3 loop is CASSNWGVNEQFF. DNA of the CDR3: TGTGCCAGTAGTAATTGGGGAGTCAATGAGCAGTTCTTC.

The rearrangement links TRBV30 to TRBJ1-3; 7 nucleotides agree with TRBD1. The germline V gene encodes CDR1 GTSNPN and CDR2 SVGIG (reference sequence). The V segment lost 8 bases and the J segment 2 bases; nucleotides outside the gene matches: 6. This CDR3 comprises 13 residues. CDR3 in DNA: TGTGCCCGACAGGGTGAAGCTGGAAACACCATATATTTT. Translation gives CARQGEAGNTIYF.

The chain employs TRBV10-3 and TRBJ2-7; 15 bases match TRBD2. This CDR3 has 21 amino acids. V trimming: 7 bases; J trimming: 1 base; junction bases outside the gene matches: 20. Per the germline V gene, CDR1 is ENHRY and CDR2 is SYGVKD. The CDR3 DNA reads as TGTGCCATCAAAGGACAGGGGGCGCAGGGACTAGCGGGGGGACGGTCCTACGAGCAGTACTTC. Translation: CAIKGQGAQGLAGGRSYEQYF.

The chain carries TRBV4-3 and TRBJ2-7, with D possibly TRBD1 on 6 matching bases. The germline CDR1 and CDR2 sequences are LGHNA and YSLEER. The CDR3 runs to 12 residues. Trimming removed 1 base at V and 6 bases at J, with 7 bases between. CDR3 protein: CASSQGGGEQYF. CDR3 coding DNA: TGCGCCAGCAGCCAAGGAGGGGGCGAGCAGTACTTC.